A selection of T cell receptor beta chains follows, all from one sample in a study of T cell responses to AZD1222 COVID-19 vaccine. Repertoires were generated with immunoSEQ multiplex PCR, while TCRdb's copy carries only in-frame clones and drops some. Of over 100,000 clones in the sample, almost 95% are singletons; the top ten hold around 1.7%. The source material was peripheral blood, sampled on day 0 of AZD1222 vaccination. Receptor source: an adult in good health. The CDR3 runs from the conserved cysteine through the conserved F or W. The order of the fields is D gene, J gene, V gene, clone size, CDR3 DNA, CDR3 protein. A D gene is named only where the DNA matches it firmly. For some rows the clone size is stated as once, few or many, or as a class when expanded; others skip it.

>-|TRBJ2-1|TRBV6-1|-
TGTGCCAGCAGTGAGACGGCGGGGGCCCTTAGCTCCTACAATGAGCAGTTCTTC
CASSETAGALSSYNEQFF
>-|TRBJ2-3|TRBV29-1|-
TGCAGCGTTGTCTGGTCCTTGGATACGCAGTATTTT
CSVVWSLDTQYF
>-|TRBJ1-4|TRBV9|-
TGTGCCAGCAGCGTACGTCATAATGAAAAACTGTTTTTT
CASSVRHNEKLFF
>-|TRBJ1-3|TRBV9|once
TGTGCCAGCAGCCCCCAGGTGGACTCTGGAAACACCATATATTTT
CASSPQVDSGNTIYF
>-|TRBJ2-1|TRBV5-4|-
TGTGCCAGCAGCTTTACAGGACCTGGCGGGACTGACAATGAGCAGTTCTTC
CASSFTGPGGTDNEQFF
>TRBD2|TRBJ2-3|TRBV7-2|-
TGTGCCAGCAGCTTTATTAGCGGGAGTACCGCAGATACGCAGTATTTT
CASSFISGSTADTQYF
>-|TRBJ1-5|TRBV6-5|once
TGTGCCAGCAGACGACAATCCCTCGCGCAGCCCCAGCATTTT
CASRRQSLAQPQHF
>-|TRBJ1-5|TRBV2|-
TGTGCCAGCGGGGCGGGAGGCATTGGCAATCAGCCCCAGCATTTT
CASGAGGIGNQPQHF
>-|TRBJ2-5|TRBV5-1|-
TGCGCCAGCAGCTTGGGGACTCACCAAGAGACCCAGTACTTC
CASSLGTHQETQYF
>TRBD2|TRBJ2-7|TRBV19|-
TGTGCCAGTTCAGCCCGGCCAGGGCTAGCGGGGTTGAACGAGCAGTACTTC
CASSARPGLAGLNEQYF
>-|TRBJ1-2|TRBV7-9|-
TGTGCCAGCAGCTTAGTTGTGGGCACCAAATATGGCTACACCTTC
CASSLVVGTKYGYTF
>TRBD1|TRBJ2-1|TRBV10-3|-
TGTGCCATCAGTGGACACAGGGGTTCTGGCAATGAGCAGTTCTTC
CAISGHRGSGNEQFF
>-|TRBJ1-1|TRBV19|-
TGTGCCTCCTATACTCGCGTGGGGGGGACTGAAGCTTTCTTT
CASYTRVGGTEAFF
>-|TRBJ1-6|TRBV19|-
TGTGCCAGTAGTTCAGAAAGAGGGGCGCAGAATTCACCCCTCCACTTT
CASSSERGAQNSPLHF